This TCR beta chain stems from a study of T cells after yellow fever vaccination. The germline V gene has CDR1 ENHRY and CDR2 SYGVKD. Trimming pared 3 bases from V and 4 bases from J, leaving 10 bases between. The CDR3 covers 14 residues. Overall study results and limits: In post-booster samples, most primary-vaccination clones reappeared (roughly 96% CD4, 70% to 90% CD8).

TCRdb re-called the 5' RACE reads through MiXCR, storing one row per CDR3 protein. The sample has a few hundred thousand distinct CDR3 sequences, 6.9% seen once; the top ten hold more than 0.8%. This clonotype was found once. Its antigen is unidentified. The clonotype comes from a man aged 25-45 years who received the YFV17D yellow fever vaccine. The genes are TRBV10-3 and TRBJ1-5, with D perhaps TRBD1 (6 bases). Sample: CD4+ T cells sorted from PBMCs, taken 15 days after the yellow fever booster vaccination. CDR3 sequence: CAISEQGANQPQHF. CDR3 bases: TGTGCCATCAGTGAACAGGGCGCGAATCAGCCCCAGCATTTT.